Listed below are T cell receptor beta chains from one sample, sequenced in a study of cytomegalovirus exposure and HLA in healthy donors. Method: immunoSEQ multiplex PCR; TCRdb's copy keeps in-frame clones and lacks some. Altogether about 330,000 clones are present, roughly 88% being singletons, with the ten largest covering around 0.8%. Sequencing used PBMCs. The receptors come from a woman younger than 35 in good health and CMV-seronegative. Both conserved end residues are part of each CDR3. Each record gives: J gene, V gene, clone size, D gene, CDR3 protein, CDR3 DNA. A D gene is named only where the DNA matches it firmly. The size of a clone is reported for some rows only, either as once, few or many, or as a class for expanded clones.

j_gene: TRBJ1-1; v_gene: TRBV9; abundance: once; d_gene: -; CDR3aa: CASTRGGMATEAFF; CDR3nt: TGTGCCAGCACCCGGGGGGGGATGGCTACTGAAGCTTTCTTT
j_gene: TRBJ2-1; v_gene: TRBV9; abundance: once; d_gene: TRBD2; CDR3aa: CASSVVAGGSGEQFF; CDR3nt: TGTGCCAGCAGCGTAGTAGCGGGAGGGTCCGGTGAGCAGTTCTTC
j_gene: TRBJ2-7; v_gene: TRBV7-6; abundance: -; d_gene: TRBD2; CDR3aa: CASAEWREGEQYF; CDR3nt: TGTGCCAGCGCCGAATGGCGGGAGGGTGAGCAGTACTTC
j_gene: TRBJ2-1; v_gene: TRBV5-1; abundance: -; d_gene: TRBD2; CDR3aa: CASSLLAGVGNEQFF; CDR3nt: TGCGCCAGCAGCTTACTAGCGGGAGTGGGCAATGAGCAGTTCTTC
j_gene: TRBJ2-7; v_gene: TRBV9; abundance: -; d_gene: TRBD1; CDR3aa: CASSARTGLYEQYF; CDR3nt: TGTGCCAGCAGCGCGAGGACAGGGTTGTACGAGCAGTACTTC
j_gene: TRBJ2-6; v_gene: TRBV6-5; abundance: -; d_gene: TRBD2; CDR3aa: CASSYAGVANVLTF; CDR3nt: TGTGCCAGCAGTTACGCGGGAGTGGCCAACGTCCTGACTTTC
j_gene: TRBJ2-2; v_gene: TRBV7-9; abundance: few; d_gene: TRBD1; CDR3aa: CASSHRDRGTGELFF; CDR3nt: TGTGCCAGCAGCCACCGGGACAGGGGCACCGGGGAGCTGTTTTTT
j_gene: TRBJ2-1; v_gene: TRBV7-2; abundance: -; d_gene: -; CDR3aa: CASSTTGDNEQFF; CDR3nt: TGTGCCAGCAGCACTACAGGTGACAATGAGCAGTTCTTC
j_gene: TRBJ2-7; v_gene: TRBV11-3; abundance: -; d_gene: TRBD1; CDR3aa: CASKPQGDPYEQYF; CDR3nt: TGTGCCAGCAAACCCCAGGGGGACCCCTACGAGCAGTACTTC
j_gene: TRBJ2-6; v_gene: TRBV6-5; abundance: -; d_gene: TRBD1; CDR3aa: CASSSGQGEGWVLTF; CDR3nt: TGTGCCAGCAGTTCCGGACAGGGGGAGGGGTGGGTCCTGACTTTC
j_gene: TRBJ1-2; v_gene: TRBV5-1; abundance: -; d_gene: -; CDR3aa: CASSLDGQQNTF; CDR3nt: TGCGCCAGCAGCTTGGACGGACAGCAAAACACCTTC
j_gene: TRBJ2-7; v_gene: TRBV6-1; abundance: -; d_gene: TRBD1; CDR3aa: CASSDFSTGGPYEQYF; CDR3nt: TGTGCCAGCAGTGATTTCTCTACAGGGGGGCCATACGAGCAGTACTTC
j_gene: TRBJ1-2; v_gene: TRBV19; abundance: few; d_gene: -; CDR3aa: CASSPRWGRLWSGYTF; CDR3nt: TGTGCCAGTAGTCCCCGGTGGGGCAGGCTCTGGTCTGGCTACACCTTC
j_gene: TRBJ2-7; v_gene: TRBV27; abundance: -; d_gene: -; CDR3aa: CASALQASYEQYF; CDR3nt: TGTGCCAGCGCCCTCCAGGCCTCCTACGAGCAGTACTTC
j_gene: TRBJ2-1; v_gene: TRBV11-3; abundance: -; d_gene: TRBD2; CDR3aa: CASSSKAGGSYNEQFF; CDR3nt: TGTGCCAGCAGCTCGAAAGCGGGAGGCTCCTACAATGAGCAGTTCTTC
j_gene: TRBJ2-7; v_gene: TRBV7-6; abundance: -; d_gene: TRBD2; CDR3aa: CASSLGPSGSYEQYF; CDR3nt: TGTGCCAGCAGCTTAGGGCCTAGCGGTTCCTACGAGCAGTACTTC
j_gene: TRBJ1-2; v_gene: TRBV2; abundance: few; d_gene: TRBD1; CDR3aa: CASSEDRFSSVNGYTF; CDR3nt: TGTGCCAGCAGTGAGGACAGGTTTAGCAGCGTAAATGGCTACACCTTC
j_gene: TRBJ2-1; v_gene: TRBV6-5; abundance: once; d_gene: -; CDR3aa: CASSEDSYNEQFF; CDR3nt: TGTGCCAGCAGTGAGGACTCCTACAATGAGCAGTTCTTC
j_gene: TRBJ2-3; v_gene: TRBV7-9; abundance: -; d_gene: -; CDR3aa: CASSLAQVPSTDTQYF; CDR3nt: TGTGCCAGCAGCTTAGCCCAGGTCCCTAGCACAGATACGCAGTATTTT
j_gene: TRBJ2-3; v_gene: TRBV29-1; abundance: -; d_gene: TRBD2; CDR3aa: CSVKGGLAGRPTDTQYF; CDR3nt: TGCAGCGTGAAGGGGGGACTAGCGGGTAGACCCACAGATACGCAGTATTTT
j_gene: TRBJ2-7; v_gene: TRBV27; abundance: -; d_gene: -; CDR3aa: CASSPLQVPREQYF; CDR3nt: TGTGCCAGCAGTCCATTACAGGTTCCTCGCGAGCAGTACTTC
j_gene: TRBJ1-2; v_gene: TRBV7-2; abundance: few; d_gene: -; CDR3aa: CASSSRQVGYTF; CDR3nt: TGTGCCAGCAGCTCCAGACAGGTTGGCTACACCTTC